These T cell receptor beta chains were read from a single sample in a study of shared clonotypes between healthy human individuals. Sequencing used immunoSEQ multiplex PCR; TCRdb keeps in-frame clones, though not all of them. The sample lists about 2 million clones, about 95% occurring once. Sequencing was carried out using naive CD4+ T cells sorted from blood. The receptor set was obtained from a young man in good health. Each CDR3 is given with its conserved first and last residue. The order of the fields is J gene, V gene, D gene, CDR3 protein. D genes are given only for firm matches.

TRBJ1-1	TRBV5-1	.	CASSFSSGNTEAFF
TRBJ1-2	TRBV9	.	CASSPRSALDYGYTF
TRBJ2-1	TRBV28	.	CASTPTGEPYNEQFF
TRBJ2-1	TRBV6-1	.	CASSEQPLSGDEQFF
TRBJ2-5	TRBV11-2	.	CASSLTSMETQYF
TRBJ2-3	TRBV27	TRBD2	CASSSRLAGYTDTQYF
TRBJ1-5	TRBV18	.	CASSRNNQPQHF
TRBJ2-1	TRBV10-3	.	CAISASGVPYNEQFF
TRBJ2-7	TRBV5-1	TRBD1	CASFRDSPYEQYF
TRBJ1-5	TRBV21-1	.	CASSKVCGRERRCGNQPQHF
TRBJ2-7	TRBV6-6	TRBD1	CASSYGTGGPYEQYF
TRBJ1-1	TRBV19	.	CASSRGISATEAFF
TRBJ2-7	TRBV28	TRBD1	CASSPSPGGRSYEQYF
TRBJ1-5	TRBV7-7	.	CASSAQSTDSNQPQHF
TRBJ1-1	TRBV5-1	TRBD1	CASSPGTGNKDTEAFF
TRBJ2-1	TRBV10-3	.	CAISERQPTIHNEQFF
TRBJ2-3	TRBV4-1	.	CASSPLGLGFTDTQYF
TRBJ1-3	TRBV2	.	CASSDTGITGNTIYF
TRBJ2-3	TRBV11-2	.	CASSFTGGPSTDTQYF
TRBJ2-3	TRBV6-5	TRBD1	CASSRGPTQYF